This TCR beta chain was captured in a study of blood T cell repertoires in COVID-19. Study as a whole: COVID-19 samples collected from the United States, Italy and Spain covered acute and convalescent phases. PBMCs, B-cell-depleted T cells, or T cells were the source of the cDNA or gDNA that made up the material.

Germline V lookup: CDR1 SGDLS, CDR2 YYNGEE. CDR3 length equals 17 residues. Trimming at V came to 4 bases and at J to 1 base, leaving 10 bases not matched to a gene. How the authors handled the data: Estimates of nucleated cell counts were drawn from the amplification of reference gene primers. The protocol was immunoSEQ multiplex PCR, while the TCRdb copy is restricted to in-frame clones and leaves out a portion. The V and J calls and the clone size are those of that table, but D and trimming were determined from the DNA. The sample lists 140,000 to 150,000 clones, over 60% seen once, with roughly 17% in the top ten.

The clonotype originates from a man aged 45-60 years with acute or convalescent COVID-19. The chain recombines TRBV9 with TRBJ1-1; 10 nucleotides agree with TRBD1. The sequencing input was peripheral blood. As DNA, the CDR3 is TGTGCCAGCAGCCCCCCCCCGGGACAGGGGTCGAACACTGAAGCTTTCTTT. It encodes CASSPPPGQGSNTEAFF.